The next 31 T cell receptor beta chains were all read from a single sample in a study of shared clonotypes between healthy human individuals. Assay used: immunoSEQ multiplex PCR; TCRdb lists only in-frame clones, some missing. The table includes about 2 million clones, approximately 94% detected once. In the naive CD8 group, cells lacked CD45RO and were positively selected for CCR7, so terminally differentiated effector memory CD45RA+ cells were left out. The sequenced sample consisted of naive CD8+ T cells sorted from blood. The receptors stem from a man younger than 35 in good health.

This sequence joins TRBV28 and TRBJ2-7; D may correspond to TRBD1 or TRBD2 (5 bases each). Trimming shortened V by 7 bases and J by 2 bases, and 15 bases separated the two germline ends. The CDR3 extends over 14 amino acids. Looked up from germline, CDR1 is MDHEN and CDR2 is SYDVKM. CDR3 sequence: CASNLRDLPYEQYF. CDR3 coding DNA: TGTGCCAGCAACCTCCGGGACCTCCCCTACGAGCAGTACTTC.

The chain couples TRBV21-1 to TRBJ1-2. TRBV21-1 is labeled a pseudogene. The CDR3 runs 13 residues. The CDR3 bases are TGTGCCAGCAGCAAAGTGGGGGACTATGGCTACACCTTC. Its translation is CASSKVGDYGYTF.

The chain couples TRBV15 to TRBJ1-5; 9 bases line up with TRBD1. J lost 3 bases, V lost 1 base, and 7 bases had no gene match. The CDR3 totals 17 residues. Germline CDR1 LNHNV, CDR2 YYDKDF (reference sequence). CDR3 region: CATSRGETGGNNQPQHF. The DNA of the CDR3 is TGTGCCACCAGCAGAGGAGAGACAGGGGGTAACAATCAGCCCCAGCATTTT.

V is TRBV5-1 and J is TRBJ2-3; 9 nucleotides align to TRBD2. The trim removed 3 bases at V and 1 base at J, leaving 0 bases unmatched. There are 14 residues in the CDR3. CDR1 and CDR2 from the germline V gene are SGHRS and YFSETQ. The CDR3 spells CASSWTSGTDTQYF. CDR3 nucleotide sequence: TGCGCCAGCAGCTGGACTAGCGGCACAGATACGCAGTATTTT.

This chain connects TRBV14 to TRBJ2-7; the D gene is possibly TRBD2 (7 bases). Germline V CDR1 and CDR2: SGHDN, FVKESK. V shed 3 bases and J shed 5 bases, with 14 bases lying between them. The CDR3 is made up of 14 amino acids. The CDR3 nucleotides read TGTGCCAGCAGCCAGGGGGGGCTGGGGAACGAGCAGTACTTC. It encodes CASSQGGLGNEQYF. The variable domain in full, with the rest retrieved from reference TRBV14 and TRBJ2-7, is EAGVTQFPSHSVIEKGQTVTLRCDPISGHDNLYWYRRVMGKEIKFLLHFVKESKQDESGMPNNRFLAERTGGTYSTLKVQPAELEDSGVYFCASSQGGLGNEQYFGPGTRLTVT.

Note on this clone: Different DNA sequences within this sample yield the same CDR3. J is TRBJ2-7 and V is TRBV19, with no clear D. CDR3 length: 13 amino acids. Germline V gives CDR1 LNHDA, CDR2 SQIVND (reference sequence). V shed 2 bases and J shed 2 bases, with 7 bases lying between them. The CDR3 DNA reads as TGTGCCAGTAGTATAACCGGAACCTACGAGCAGTACTTC. Protein product: CASSITGTYEQYF.

As DNA, the CDR3 is TGTGCCAGCAGCTTACCCAGACAGGGCCCTCACGAAGACACTGAAGCTTTCTTT. Translated: CASSLPRQGPHEDTEAFF. The rearrangement links TRBV11-2 to TRBJ1-1; 7 nucleotides align to TRBD1. V lost 2 bases, J lost 3 bases, and 15 bases stayed unmatched. CDR3 length: 18 amino acids. CDR1 is SGHAT and CDR2 is FQNNGV in the germline V gene.

The V and J genes are TRBV10-2 and TRBJ2-7; 8 bases are a match to TRBD1. The CDR3 is made up of 13 amino acids. V gave up 4 bases and J gave up 5 bases; unmatched junction bases: 4. Germline assignment: CDR1 WSHSY and CDR2 SAAADI. The CDR3: CASSATGEDEQYF. The CDR3 bases are TGCGCCAGCAGTGCGACAGGGGAGGACGAGCAGTACTTC.

This chain connects TRBV9 to TRBJ1-5; D is undetermined. This CDR3 contains 15 residues. Germline V gene sequence: CDR1 SGDLS, CDR2 YYNGEE. With 0 bases removed from V and 3 bases from J, the gap between germline ends came to 10 bases. CDR3: CASSVGGESNQPQHF. Here the CDR3 DNA reads TGTGCCAGCAGCGTAGGCGGGGAATCCAATCAGCCCCAGCATTTT.

The rearrangement joins TRBV9 to TRBJ2-1; 11 positions match TRBD2. Per germline, CDR1 SGDLS and CDR2 YYNGEE. The V and J ends lost 3 bases and 2 bases, in that order; junction bases with no gene match: 4. CDR3 length: 16 residues. The CDR3 spells CASSGISGGAYNEQFF. CDR3 DNA sequence: TGTGCCAGCAGCGGAATTAGCGGGGGGGCCTACAATGAGCAGTTCTTC.

The chain links TRBV4-1 to TRBJ2-1; no clear D. The CDR3 runs 14 residues. Trimming removed 1 base from V and 2 bases from J, with 6 bases in between. The germline gives CDR1 MGHRA, CDR2 YSYEKL. The CDR3 reads CASSQGDTYNEQFF. For the CDR3, the DNA is TGCGCCAGCAGCCAAGGTGACACCTACAATGAGCAGTTCTTC.

This clone was observed a single time. CDR3 bases: TGTGCCAGCAGTCTTAGCGGGGGAGGACGCAATGAGCAGTTCTTC. This gives the protein CASSLSGGGRNEQFF. The chain recombines TRBV9 with TRBJ2-1; 9 bases line up with TRBD2. The CDR3 sequence is 15 residues long. Germline V gene lookup returns CDR1 SGDLS and CDR2 YYNGEE. The trim removed 5 bases at V and 6 bases at J, leaving 9 bases unmatched.

The chain couples TRBV27 to TRBJ2-6; D is unresolved. Germline V gene sequence: CDR1 MNHEY, CDR2 SMNVEV (reference sequence). The CDR3 has 16 residues. Trimming pared 6 bases from V and 2 bases from J, leaving 14 bases between. CDR3 in DNA: TGTGCCAGCAGCGTCCAGACGGGCCCTGGGGCCAACGTCCTGACTTTC. Its translation: CASSVQTGPGANVLTF.

This clone was found once. The chain uses TRBV6-5 and TRBJ2-1; TRBD1 or TRBD2 may be the D gene (6 bases each). The CDR3 contains 13 residues. CDR1 is MNHEY and CDR2 is SVGAGI in the germline V gene. Trimming left V 2 bases short and J 9 bases short, with 11 bases between. The DNA for the CDR3 is TGTGCCAGCAGTTACCGGGGGCCAGCTGAGCAGTTCTTC. Translating it yields CASSYRGPAEQFF.

This chain uses TRBV4-3 with TRBJ2-3; 9 nucleotides match TRBD2. Unmatched junction bases numbered 7, after V lost 1 base and J lost 2 bases. CDR3 length: 17 residues. Germline V gives CDR1 LGHNA, CDR2 YSLEER. This CDR3 reads CASSQGSSGIITDTQYF. As DNA, the CDR3 is TGCGCCAGCAGCCAAGGCTCTAGCGGGATAATCACAGATACGCAGTATTTT.

The CDR3 is CASSEGTGGADYGYTF. CDR3 bases: TGTGCCAGCAGCGAAGGGACAGGGGGCGCGGACTATGGCTACACCTTC. V and J are TRBV7-9 and TRBJ1-2; 12 positions agree with TRBD1. This CDR3 has 16 amino acids. The junction had 7 bases not matched to a gene; V was cut back by 5 bases and J by 3 bases. Germline-derived CDR1 and CDR2 are SEHNR and FQNEAQ (reference sequence).

The chain uses TRBV28 and TRBJ2-1, with D perhaps matching TRBD1 (6 bases). Germline-derived CDR1 and CDR2 are MDHEN and SYDVKM. The CDR3 is 14 residues long. The germline V and J ends were trimmed by 5 bases and 8 bases, with 16 bases remaining between them. The CDR3 sequence is CASSPMGAYDEQFF. The DNA for the CDR3 is TGTGCCAGCAGTCCGATGGGGGCTTATGATGAGCAGTTCTTC. Based on the CDR3 plus reference TRBV28 and TRBJ2-1, the full variable domain is DVKVTQSSRYLVKRTGEKVFLECVQDMDHENMFWYRQDPGLGLRLIYFSYDVKMKEKGDIPEGYSVSREKKERFSLILESASTNQTSMYLCASSPMGAYDEQFFGPGTRLTVL.

The V call is TRBV28, the J call TRBJ2-7, with a tentative D call TRBD2 (5 bases). Germline assignment: CDR1 MDHEN and CDR2 SYDVKM. The CDR3 contains 15 residues. Trimming removed 2 bases at V and 5 bases at J, with 16 bases between. Here the CDR3 reads CASSLEANGSDEQYF. CDR3 coding DNA: TGTGCCAGCAGTTTAGAAGCTAATGGTAGCGACGAGCAGTACTTC.

This chain connects TRBV4-1 to TRBJ1-6; D may be TRBD1 (6 bases). V gave up 6 bases and J gave up 8 bases, with 14 bases separating them. CDR3 size: 14 residues. CDR1 is MGHRA and CDR2 is YSYEKL in the germline V gene. Written as DNA, the CDR3 is TGCGCCAGCAGTTTGGGACAATGGGATTCACCCCTCCACTTT. Its protein is CASSLGQWDSPLHF.

The chain couples TRBV4-2 to TRBJ1-6; D call uncertain. Germline V gene data show CDR1 as LGHNA and CDR2 as YNFKEQ. The CDR3 is 17 residues long. Deletions cut 1 base from V and 0 bases from J, with 10 bases between. DNA for the CDR3: TGTGCCAGCAGCCAAGGTACGCAGTTCTCCTATAATTCACCCCTCCACTTT. Translating it yields CASSQGTQFSYNSPLHF.

A single count supports this clone. As DNA, the CDR3 is TGTGCCAGCAGTAGCGCGGGGGGGGTTTCCCTCCACTTT. Its translation is CASSSAGGVSLHF. The chain uses TRBV27 and TRBJ1-6; the D gene is possibly TRBD1 (5 bases). The CDR3 runs to 13 residues. Trimming removed 5 bases from V and 14 bases from J, with 16 bases in between. Germline CDR1 reads MNHEY; CDR2 reads SMNVEV (reference sequence).

The chain joins TRBV27 to TRBJ2-7; 8 positions match TRBD1. Trimming cost V 5 bases and J 4 bases; bases outside gene matches: 13. This CDR3 contains 16 residues. Germline CDR1 is MNHEY and CDR2 is SMNVEV (reference sequence). CDR3 protein: CASSPSGGEMDYEQYF. In DNA form, the CDR3 reads TGTGCCAGCAGTCCGTCAGGGGGCGAGATGGATTACGAGCAGTACTTC.

The rearrangement uses TRBV27 and TRBJ1-1; 7 positions match TRBD1. The junction had 5 bases not matched to a gene; V was cut back by 5 bases and J by 5 bases. Germline values: CDR1 MNHEY, CDR2 SMNVEV (reference sequence). The CDR3 totals 13 residues. CDR3 residues: CASSIDRETEAFF. CDR3 DNA: TGTGCCAGCAGTATTGACAGGGAAACTGAAGCTTTCTTT.

V usage is TRBV13 and J usage is TRBJ2-2; no firm D call. Trimming stripped 1 base from V and 1 base from J, with 7 bases between. Per germline, CDR1 PRHDT and CDR2 FYEKMQ (reference sequence). The CDR3 has 15 amino acids. The CDR3 loop is CASSLDRGNTGELFF. CDR3 DNA: TGTGCCAGCAGCTTAGACCGAGGGAACACCGGGGAGCTGTTTTTT.

The chain couples TRBV11-2 to TRBJ2-7; possibly TRBD1 or TRBD2 for D (6 bases each). Trimming took off 5 bases at V and 3 bases at J, with 14 bases between the two ends. The CDR3 extends over 14 amino acids. Germline values: CDR1 SGHAT, CDR2 FQNNGV. CDR3 protein: CASSPRDNIYEQYF. The CDR3, as DNA: TGTGCCAGCAGCCCGCGGGACAATATCTACGAGCAGTACTTC.

This clone came up once. The chain couples TRBV6-5 to TRBJ2-2; D uncertain. The CDR3 sequence is 13 residues long. V gave up 4 bases and J gave up 7 bases, with 10 bases separating them. Germline V gives CDR1 MNHEY, CDR2 SVGAGI. CDR3 nucleotides: TGTGCCAGCAGTTTGTCGGCTTACGGGGAGCTGTTTTTT. Translated, it gives CASSLSAYGELFF.

This chain links TRBV13 with TRBJ2-1, with D perhaps TRBD1 or TRBD2 (5 bases each). Deletions cut 2 bases from V and 1 base from J, with 12 bases between. The CDR3 contains 16 residues. CDR1 is PRHDT, CDR2 FYEKMQ, per germline (reference sequence). The chain's CDR3 is CASSLPWGPSYNEQFF. In DNA form, the CDR3 reads TGTGCCAGCAGCTTACCGTGGGGACCATCCTACAATGAGCAGTTCTTC.

The V and J genes are TRBV27 and TRBJ1-2; no definite D call. This CDR3 comprises 16 residues. The germline V gene has CDR1 MNHEY and CDR2 SMNVEV (reference sequence). Trimming took 1 base from V and 2 from J, leaving 14 bases between them. In nucleotides, the CDR3 is TGTGCCAGCAGTTTATTGGGCGCCGGTGTGAACTATGGCTACACCTTC. It yields the protein CASSLLGAGVNYGYTF.

V and J are TRBV4-1 and TRBJ2-3; 12 bases are shared with TRBD2. Germline values: CDR1 MGHRA, CDR2 YSYEKL. The CDR3 is 16 residues long. Unmatched junction bases numbered 3, after V lost 4 bases and J lost 1 base. The CDR3 region has the DNA TGCGCCAGCAGCCCTAGACTAGCGGGGGGCACAGATACGCAGTATTTT. This translates into CASSPRLAGGTDTQYF.

V gene TRBV9 combines with J gene TRBJ1-2; no reliable D call. Trimming removed 0 bases from V and 0 bases from J, with 9 bases in between. Germline V gene lookup returns CDR1 SGDLS and CDR2 YYNGEE. This CDR3 region has 15 residues. The CDR3 DNA reads as TGTGCCAGCAGCGTAGAAGGAGGGCCTAACTATGGCTACACCTTC. Translation gives CASSVEGGPNYGYTF. Variable domain in full (rest from reference TRBV9 and TRBJ1-2): DSGVTQTPKHLITATGQRVTLRCSPRSGDLSVYWYQQSLDQGLQFLIQYYNGEERAKGNILERFSAQQFPDLHSELNLSSLELGDSALYFCASSVEGGPNYGYTFGSGTRLTVV.

The chain employs TRBV11-2 and TRBJ1-2; D perhaps matches TRBD1 (6 bases). V shed 1 base and J shed 3 bases, with 21 bases lying between them. The CDR3 sequence is 18 residues long. Germline V gene sequence: CDR1 SGHAT, CDR2 FQNNGV. Here the CDR3 reads CASSLVFWLQGCDYGYTF. DNA of the CDR3: TGTGCCAGCAGCTTAGTTTTCTGGTTACAGGGCTGTGACTATGGCTACACCTTC.